Sequencing of this TCR beta chain was carried out in a study of T-cell reconstitution after alpha-beta-depleted transplantation in children. The J segment lost 7 bases and the V segment lost 2 bases, leaving 11 bases of the junction unmatched. Germline V CDR1 and CDR2: MDHEN, SYDVKM. CDR3 length: 15 amino acids. Unique molecular identifiers were incorporated when the TCRbeta library was constructed. From the PCR reads, TCRdb called clonotypes with MiXCR, one entry per CDR3 protein. The sample yields around 600,000 distinct CDR3 sequences, roughly a tenth seen once. The sample was PBMCs from the stem cell graft donor, taken from the stem cell graft. This rearrangement joins TRBV28 to TRBJ2-7, with 7 nucleotides matching TRBD2. The TCR sequence derives from a human donor who donated a stem cell graft to a child with acute myeloid leukemia. The CDR3 bases are TGTGCCAGCAGTTTAGTTAGGGAGGGCCCCGGAGAGCAGTACTTC. It encodes CASSLVREGPGEQYF.